The 31 T cell receptor beta chains in this list originate from one sample, sequenced in a study of blood T cell repertoires in COVID-19. The table came from immunoSEQ multiplex PCR; TCRdb's copy has only in-frame clones and leaves some out. The sample holds nearly 80,000 clones, around 88% seen once. The specimen sequenced was peripheral blood. These TCRs come from a woman aged 80 or over with active or convalescent COVID-19.

The chain joins TRBV16 to TRBJ1-4; TRBD1 might be the D (5 bases). V was clipped by 4 bases and J by 3 bases, with 18 bases between them. The length of the CDR3 is 17 residues. CDR1 and CDR2 (germline): KGHSY, FQNENV. The CDR3 DNA sequence: TGTGCCAGCAGCCCCATTCATCCGACAGTGGCTAATGAAAAACTGTTTTTT. Amino acid sequence: CASSPIHPTVANEKLFF.

The chain combines TRBV4-3 with TRBJ2-1; 10 bases match TRBD2. CDR1 and CDR2 (germline): LGHNA, YSLEER. The length of the CDR3 is 15 residues. V dropped 0 bases and J dropped 8; count of bases not matched to a gene: 4. The CDR3 here is CASSQDSGGADEQFF. The CDR3 DNA reads TGCGCCAGCAGCCAAGACAGCGGGGGGGCCGATGAGCAGTTCTTC.

The chain has TRBV28 and TRBJ1-5; D perhaps matches TRBD1 (5 bases). V lost 6 bases and J 2 bases, leaving 14 bases between the germline ends. The CDR3 length is 15 residues. The germline V gene encodes CDR1 MDHEN and CDR2 SYDVKM. This chain's CDR3 is CASRPGRARNQPQHF. The DNA for the CDR3 is TGTGCCAGCAGGCCCGGCAGGGCTCGCAATCAGCCCCAGCATTTT.

The chain has TRBV5-4 and TRBJ2-5, with D possibly TRBD1 on 5 matching bases. The CDR3 extends over 13 amino acids. Germline lookup yields CDR1 SGHNT and CDR2 YYREEE (reference sequence). V gave up 0 bases and J gave up 7 bases, with 10 bases separating them. CDR3 sequence reads: CASSLVRQGTQYF. The CDR3 DNA follows: TGTGCCAGCAGCTTGGTTCGCCAGGGGACCCAGTACTTC.

The chain joins TRBV6-5 to TRBJ1-6; 10 positions match TRBD1. From germline, CDR1 is MNHEY and CDR2 SVGAGI. The V gene end was trimmed by 5 bases and the J gene end by 9 bases; junction bases not matched to a gene: 1. This CDR3 spans 13 amino acids. The CDR3 here is CASSRDRGSPLHF. CDR3 in DNA: TGTGCCAGCAGTCGGGACAGGGGTTCACCCCTCCACTTT.

The genes are TRBV2 and TRBJ2-2; 8 nucleotides align to TRBD2. The germline CDR1 and CDR2 sequences are SNHLY and FYNNEI. The CDR3 has 15 amino acids. With V trimmed by 4 bases and J by 5 bases, 6 bases remained unmatched. The CDR3: CASSVLRGVTGELFF. CDR3 sequence (DNA): TGTGCCAGCAGTGTGTTGCGGGGGGTTACCGGGGAGCTGTTTTTT.

This clone was seen just once. The rearrangement uses TRBV6-5 and TRBJ2-2; D perhaps matches TRBD1 (5 bases). In germline, CDR1 is MNHEY, CDR2 SVGAGI. The CDR3 contains 15 residues. V lost 6 bases to trimming and J lost 2 bases, with 13 bases between them. The CDR3: CASSRQYFNTGELFF. CDR3 nucleotide sequence: TGTGCCAGCAGCCGACAGTACTTTAACACCGGGGAGCTGTTTTTT.

J is TRBJ2-7 and V is TRBV4-1; 7 bases map to TRBD1. The CDR3 spans 14 residues. The V gene's germline CDR1 is MGHRA and CDR2 YSYEKL. Germline trimming cut 3 bases from V and 1 base from J; bases unmatched to any gene: 3. CDR3 nucleotide sequence: TGCGCCAGCAGCCACAGACAGGGATCCTACGAGCAGTACTTC. The encoded protein is CASSHRQGSYEQYF.

V gene TRBV29-1 combines with J gene TRBJ1-5, with TRBD1 matching 7 bases. Looked up from germline, CDR1 is SQVTM and CDR2 is ANQGSEA. CDR3 length: 14 residues. V lost 8 bases and J lost 4; bases outside the gene matches: 11. This chain's CDR3 is CSPRGQGKNQPQHF. CDR3 sequence (DNA): TGCAGCCCTAGGGGGCAGGGTAAGAATCAGCCCCAGCATTTT.

The rearrangement links TRBV18 to TRBJ2-2; no definite D call. From germline, CDR1 is KGHSH and CDR2 LQKENI. This CDR3 is 15 amino acids long. V was cut by 2 bases and J by 6 bases, with 13 bases left in between. CDR3 sequence: CASSPTLPPSGELFF. The CDR3 region has the DNA TGTGCCAGCTCACCAACACTACCACCATCCGGGGAGCTGTTTTTT.

Of note for this clone: The junction departs from germline at one end; a sequencing error may be responsible. This sequence joins TRBV6-2 or TRBV6-3 and TRBJ2-3; 10 nucleotides match TRBD2. The germline CDR1 and CDR2 sequences are MNHEY and SVGEGT. The CDR3 contains 20 residues. CDR3: CASSLDSRNWGLASTNTQYF. The CDR3 DNA sequence: TGTGCCAGCAGTCTAGATTCACGGAACTGGGGACTAGCGTCCACAAATACGCAGTATTTT.

Concerning this clone: A junction end diverges from the germline sequence, so it may reflect a read error. The chain uses TRBV4-1 and TRBJ2-5, with D possibly TRBD2 on 6 matching bases. This CDR3 is built from 15 residues. Germline CDR1 MGHRA, CDR2 YSYEKL. The CDR3 DNA is TGCGCCAGCAGCCAGACCGCGGTGGGAGGCGAGACCCAATACTTC. Its protein is CASSQTAVGGETQYF.

V gene TRBV16 combines with J gene TRBJ1-2, with TRBD1 identical over 9 bases. The ends lost 0 bases at V and 8 bases at J; junction bases unmatched: 4. CDR3 length: 14 residues. Per the germline V gene, CDR1 is KGHSY and CDR2 is FQNENV. CDR3: CASSQSGQGSGYTF. CDR3 coding DNA: TGTGCCAGCAGCCAATCGGGACAGGGCAGCGGCTACACCTTC.

This clone appeared once. The chain uses TRBV28 and TRBJ1-6, with D uncertain. The CDR3 covers 15 residues. V was pared by 2 bases and J by 10 bases, with 15 bases between. Germline V lookup: CDR1 MDHEN, CDR2 SYDVKM. In DNA, the CDR3 is TGTGCCAGCAGTTTAGTTATCGGGTCCCGCTCACCCCTCCACTTT. This encodes CASSLVIGSRSPLHF.

This clone was picked up a small number of times. The chain combines TRBV7-9 with TRBJ2-5; unclear D gene. From germline, CDR1 is SEHNR and CDR2 FQNEAQ (reference sequence). With 1 base removed from V and 5 bases from J, the gap between germline ends came to 11 bases. The CDR3 covers 14 residues. CDR3 sequence: CASSLGLVSETQYF. In DNA form, the CDR3 reads TGTGCCAGCAGCTTAGGGCTAGTCTCGGAGACCCAGTACTTC.

V and J are TRBV24-1 and TRBJ2-5, with 9 bases lining up with TRBD1. V lost 4 bases, J lost 4 bases, and 9 bases stayed unmatched. In germline, CDR1 is KGHDR, CDR2 SFDVKD. The CDR3 is 16 residues long. CDR3 sequence reads: CATSETRGTGLETQYF. DNA for the CDR3: TGTGCCACCAGTGAGACCAGAGGGACAGGGCTAGAGACCCAGTACTTC.

The chain carries TRBV5-1 and TRBJ2-4, with a weak D call TRBD1 (5 bases). From germline, CDR1 is SGHRS and CDR2 YFSETQ. The CDR3 has 13 amino acids. The germline V and J ends were trimmed by 7 bases and 4 bases, with 12 bases remaining between them. Written as DNA, the CDR3 is TGCGCCAGCGAGGTGACAGAAAAAAACATTCAGTACTTC. Its protein is CASEVTEKNIQYF.

This clone has just a few counts. The V gene is TRBV19, the J gene TRBJ2-5; D is possibly TRBD2 (5 bases). The CDR3 runs to 14 residues. Germline-derived CDR1 and CDR2 are LNHDA and SQIVND (reference sequence). Trimming cost V 2 bases and J 1 base, with 8 bases left between them. DNA of the CDR3: TGTGCCAGTAGTATAACGGGGTCCCAAGAGACCCAGTACTTC. The encoded protein is CASSITGSQETQYF.

The rearrangement joins TRBV5-1 to TRBJ1-1, with 8 nucleotides matching TRBD1. The CDR3 spans 15 residues. Germline values: CDR1 SGHRS, CDR2 YFSETQ. The trim removed 5 bases at V and 2 bases at J, leaving 8 bases unmatched. The CDR3 sequence is CASRDRGGGNTEAFF. The CDR3 coding sequence is TGCGCCAGCAGAGACAGGGGAGGGGGAAACACTGAAGCTTTCTTT.

This clone was seen only a few times. This chain connects TRBV19 to TRBJ1-5; D is unresolved. Germline V gene data show CDR1 as LNHDA and CDR2 as SQIVND (reference sequence). Trimming cost V 3 bases and J 5 bases, with 14 bases left between them. The CDR3 contains 15 residues. The CDR3 DNA reads as TGTGCCAGTAGTATCTCAGCCGGGAGAGATCAGCCCCAGCATTTT. It translates to CASSISAGRDQPQHF.

The chain has TRBV29-1 and TRBJ2-7; possibly TRBD1 for D (5 bases). The CDR3 extends over 13 amino acids. V lost 3 bases, J lost 0 bases, and 9 bases lay in between. CDR1 is SQVTM, CDR2 ANQGSEA, per germline. Here the CDR3 reads CSVDQGSSYEQYF. CDR3 in DNA: TGCAGCGTTGACCAGGGAAGCTCCTACGAGCAGTACTTC.

This chain links TRBV5-1 with TRBJ2-2; perhaps TRBD1 as D (6 bases). V gave up 4 bases and J gave up 0 bases, with 13 bases separating them. In germline, CDR1 is SGHRS, CDR2 YFSETQ. The CDR3 is 16 residues long. This chain's CDR3 is CASSPFRTANTGELFF. The CDR3 nucleotides are TGCGCCAGCAGCCCGTTCCGGACAGCGAACACCGGGGAGCTGTTTTTT.

This clone has a single count. V is TRBV18 and J is TRBJ2-2, with a weak D call TRBD1 (5 bases). CDR1 and CDR2 (germline): KGHSH, LQKENI. The CDR3 contains 15 residues. With 1 base removed from V and 7 bases from J, the gap between germline ends came to 13 bases. Written as DNA, the CDR3 is TGTGCCAGCTCACCACTGGACACCCCGGGCGGGGAGCTGTTTTTT. This gives the protein CASSPLDTPGGELFF.

A single count supports this clone. This chain connects TRBV6-2 or TRBV6-3 to TRBJ2-7, with D maybe TRBD1 (6 bases). V dropped 5 bases and J dropped 0 bases, with 8 bases sitting between them. Per germline, CDR1 MNHEY and CDR2 SVGEGT. The CDR3 loop spans 13 amino acids. CDR3 DNA: TGTGCCAGCAGTGAGGACAGCTCCTACGAGCAGTACTTC. This translates into CASSEDSSYEQYF.

This clone was seen only a few times. The chain links TRBV24-1 to TRBJ2-1; 9 nucleotides agree with TRBD2. This CDR3 has 16 residues. CDR1 KGHDR and CDR2 SFDVKD come from the germline V gene. J gave up 6 bases and V 5 bases, and 10 bases lay outside the gene matches. Written as DNA, the CDR3 is TGTGCCACCAGTGCCCGTAGCGGGAGAGGTCGCAATGAGCAGTTCTTC. This sequence encodes CATSARSGRGRNEQFF.

The chain has TRBV7-2 and TRBJ2-3; 11 bases agree with TRBD2. V was clipped by 1 base and J by 3 bases; unmatched bases: 6. CDR3 size: 17 residues. Germline assignment: CDR1 SGHTA and CDR2 FQGNSA. The CDR3 nucleotides are TGTGCCAGCAGCTTAGGACTAGCGGGAAGTGGAACAGATACGCAGTATTTT. Translation: CASSLGLAGSGTDTQYF.

V gene TRBV11-2 combines with J gene TRBJ2-1; 7 bases fit TRBD1. The CDR3 loop spans 15 amino acids. CDR1 and CDR2 (germline): SGHAT, FQNNGV. V lost 2 bases and J lost 3; bases outside the gene matches: 4. The CDR3 nucleotides are TGTGCCAGCAGCTTATCCAACAGGGGCTACAATGAGCAGTTCTTC. Its protein product is CASSLSNRGYNEQFF. Supplemented by reference TRBV11-2 and TRBJ2-1, the full variable domain reads EAGVAQSPRYKIIEKRQSVAFWCNPISGHATLYWYQQILGQGPKLLIQFQNNGVVDDSQLPKDRFSAERLKGVDSTLKIQPAKLEDSAVYLCASSLSNRGYNEQFFGPGTRLTVL.

V gene TRBV7-9 combines with J gene TRBJ2-1, with unresolved D. Germline CDR1 and CDR2: SEHNR and FQNEAQ (reference sequence). The CDR3 is 15 residues long. Trimming cost V 2 bases and J 7 bases, with 15 bases left between them. Written as DNA, the CDR3 is TGTGCCAGCAGCTTATATAACCTAGGATCGAATGAGCAGTTCTTC. Translating gives CASSLYNLGSNEQFF.

This clone was seen once. The chain employs TRBV9 and TRBJ2-7, with D tentatively TRBD2 (6 bases). V dropped 0 bases and J dropped 0 bases, with 16 bases sitting between them. Germline V CDR1 and CDR2: SGDLS, YYNGEE. This CDR3 is 17 amino acids long. Written as DNA, the CDR3 is TGTGCCAGCAGCGTAGGGCCGGGGAGGACGAGCTCCTACGAGCAGTACTTC. It specifies CASSVGPGRTSSYEQYF.

The chain joins TRBV18 to TRBJ1-5; D gene ambiguous. The germline V gene encodes CDR1 KGHSH and CDR2 LQKENI. This CDR3 contains 16 residues. Deletions cut 4 bases from V and 3 bases from J, with 16 bases between. The chain's CDR3 is CASSLNQAINNQPQHF. The CDR3 region has the DNA TGTGCCAGCTCACTGAATCAGGCTATAAACAATCAGCCCCAGCATTTT. The complete variable domain, with remaining parts taken from reference TRBV18 and TRBJ1-5, reads NAGVMQNPRHLVRRRGQEARLRCSPMKGHSHVYWYRQLPEEGLKFMVYLQKENIIDESGMPKERFSAEFPKEGPSILRIQQVVRGDSAAYFCASSLNQAINNQPQHFGDGTRLSIL.

V and J are TRBV6-6 and TRBJ1-1; TRBD1 matches at 9 bases. This CDR3 is built from 15 residues. CDR1 is MNHNY, CDR2 SVGAGI, per germline (reference sequence). The ends lost 2 bases at V and 4 bases at J; junction bases unmatched: 5. The CDR3 loop is CASSYRQGGSTEAFF. The CDR3 DNA reads TGTGCCAGCAGTTACCGACAGGGGGGGTCCACTGAAGCTTTCTTT.